The 5 T cell receptor beta chains presented below share a single source sample, sequenced in a study of blood T cell repertoires in COVID-19. Sequencing used immunoSEQ multiplex PCR; TCRdb keeps in-frame clones, though not all of them. The sample carries about 260,000 clones, roughly 86% recorded once. Input material: peripheral blood. The origin of the receptors is a human donor in a cohort sampled during active COVID-19.

This clone was picked up a small number of times. The chain carries TRBV14 and TRBJ1-1, with TRBD1 identical over 11 bases. CDR3 length: 16 amino acids. Germline-derived CDR1 and CDR2 are SGHDN and FVKESK. The trim removed 4 bases at V and 6 bases at J, leaving 10 bases unmatched. CDR3 DNA sequence: TGTGCCAGCAGCCGAGGACAGGGGGCGATAATCGCTGAAGCTTTCTTT. Amino acids: CASSRGQGAIIAEAFF.

The chain has TRBV5-1 and TRBJ1-1; TRBD1 aligns across 8 bases. Germline values: CDR1 SGHRS, CDR2 YFSETQ. V was pared by 4 bases and J by 2 bases, with 7 bases of the junction left unmatched. This CDR3 region has 15 residues. CDR3 region: CASSPATGANTEAFF. CDR3 DNA sequence: TGCGCCAGCAGCCCGGCGACAGGGGCTAACACTGAAGCTTTCTTT.

V and J are TRBV27 and TRBJ2-7, with 10 bases lining up with TRBD2. The CDR3 spans 17 residues. V lost 3 bases and J lost 5; bases outside the gene matches: 13. Germline assignment: CDR1 MNHEY and CDR2 SMNVEV (reference sequence). CDR3: CASSLPLLLAGKNEQYF. CDR3 nucleotides: TGTGCCAGCAGTTTGCCCCTCTTACTAGCGGGGAAAAACGAGCAGTACTTC.

The chain combines TRBV2 with TRBJ2-5, with 8 nucleotides matching TRBD2. The CDR3 loop spans 15 amino acids. The V gene's germline CDR1 is SNHLY and CDR2 FYNNEI. Trimming cost V 10 bases and J 7 bases; bases outside gene matches: 17. The CDR3 region has the DNA TGTGCCACGGCGGGGGGCGGGGAAGTTTCTCTGACCCAGTACTTC. Protein: CATAGGGEVSLTQYF.

The V and J genes are TRBV5-1 and TRBJ2-5, with a weak D call TRBD2 (6 bases). Deletions cut 5 bases from V and 8 bases from J, with 19 bases between. CDR3 size: 14 residues. The germline V gene has CDR1 SGHRS and CDR2 YFSETQ. Here the CDR3 reads CASSSPGLRVTQYF. The CDR3 DNA reads as TGCGCCAGCAGTTCTCCGGGACTTCGGGTCACCCAGTACTTC.